These T cell receptor beta chains were read from a single sample in a study of shared T cell receptors in the human thymus. Assay used: immunoSEQ multiplex PCR; TCRdb lists only in-frame clones, some missing. Here the sample spans roughly 550,000 clones, about four fifths being singletons. This sample was also put to use in a study of human thymus T cells.

The sample comprised thymocytes. These receptors originate from a boy in the first two years of life with a congenital heart defect. Both conserved end residues are part of each CDR3. The D gene is left open where the match is weak. The size of a clone is reported for some rows only, either as once, few or many, or as a class for expanded clones.

TRBV5-1	NA	TRBJ1-1	TRBD1	TGCGCCAGCAGCTTGGCCCCGGGACAGGGGGCCGGCACTGAAGCTTTCTTT	CASSLAPGQGAGTEAFF
TRBV4-1	NA	TRBJ2-5	NA	TGCGCCAGCAGCCAAGTCCCCTGGCGGAGTAAAGAGACCCAGTACTTC	CASSQVPWRSKETQYF
TRBV5-4	NA	TRBJ1-4	TRBD1	TGTGCCAGCAGCCCGGACAGGGAGGACCAAAAACTGTTTTTT	CASSPDREDQKLFF
TRBV6-6	NA	TRBJ1-5	TRBD1	TGTGCCAGCAGTCGGACAGGGGGCGGGCAGCCCCAGCATTTT	CASSRTGGGQPQHF
TRBV4-1	NA	TRBJ1-4	TRBD1	TGCGCCAGCGGAAAACAGGGGCTGCGGTATGAAAAACTGTTTTTT	CASGKQGLRYEKLFF
TRBV4-3	few	TRBJ2-7	TRBD1	TGCGCCAGCAGCCAAAGGGGGCGAAACGAGCAGTACTTC	CASSQRGRNEQYF
TRBV28	NA	TRBJ1-5	NA	TGTGCCAGCAGTTTATCGTCCCCGAGCGGGAGCAATCAGCCCCAGCATTTT	CASSLSSPSGSNQPQHF
TRBV30	NA	TRBJ2-2	NA	TGTGCCTGGGGAGCGGGCCCATCGGGCACCGGGGAGCTGTTTTTT	CAWGAGPSGTGELFF
TRBV6-6	NA	TRBJ2-1	NA	TGTGCCAGCAGTCATCAGACTTGCAATGAGCAGTTCTTC	CASSHQTCNEQFF
TRBV11-3	NA	TRBJ1-2	TRBD1	TGTGCCAGCAGCTCACCAATAAGCATGGGACAGGGAGCTGGCTACACCTTC	CASSSPISMGQGAGYTF
TRBV28	NA	TRBJ1-5	TRBD1	TGTGCCAGCAGTTTATTCGCAGGGGGATATAGCAATCAGCCCCAGCATTTT	CASSLFAGGYSNQPQHF
TRBV18	NA	TRBJ2-1	TRBD2	TGTGCCAGCTCACCGATACTAGCGGGAGGAGTTATTGTTCTCGAGCGGTTCTTC	CASSPILAGGVIVLERFF
TRBV18	NA	TRBJ1-2	TRBD1	TGTGCCAGCTCATCATCTAATTCGACAGGGCCCTATGGCTACACCTTC	CASSSSNSTGPYGYTF
TRBV25-1	NA	TRBJ1-5	NA	TGTGCCAGCGCCGCTCAGGGTAATCAGCCCCAGCATTTT	CASAAQGNQPQHF
TRBV4-2	NA	TRBJ2-7	NA	TGTGCCAGCAGCCAAGATAGGGCAAAGGGGGAGCAGTACTTC	CASSQDRAKGEQYF
TRBV4-1	few	TRBJ2-1	TRBD2	TGCGCCAGCAGCGTCTTCGGGCTAGCGGGATACAATGAGCAGTTCTTC	CASSVFGLAGYNEQFF
TRBV4-3	NA	TRBJ2-1	TRBD2	TGCGCCAGCAGCCAAGAAGGACTAGCGGGATGGCCCTACAATGAGCAGTTCTTC	CASSQEGLAGWPYNEQFF
TRBV21-1	once	TRBJ1-3	NA	TGTGCCAGCAGCAACCGGGACAGGGTTAACACCATATATTTT	CASSNRDRVNTIYF
TRBV4-3	NA	TRBJ1-1	NA	TGCGCCAGCAGCCCGGGGGGGGCGTGGACTGAAGCTTTCTTT	CASSPGGAWTEAFF
TRBV6-5	NA	TRBJ2-1	TRBD2	TGTGCCAGCAGCTACGGGACTAGCTACAATGAGCAGTTCTTC	CASSYGTSYNEQFF
TRBV6-5	NA	TRBJ2-1	NA	TGTGCCAGCAGTTTGGGGGTAGCGGACAATGAGCAGTTCTTC	CASSLGVADNEQFF
TRBV6-1	NA	TRBJ2-5	TRBD2	TGTGCCAGCAGTGGACTAGCGGGAGCCAAAGAGACCCAGTACTTC	CASSGLAGAKETQYF
TRBV27	NA	TRBJ2-7	TRBD2	TGTGCCAGCAGTTTGAGGTATAAGCCTAGCGGGATGACCTACGAGCAGTACTTC	CASSLRYKPSGMTYEQYF
TRBV28	NA	TRBJ1-5	TRBD1	TGTGCCAGCAGCCCCGGACAGGGAGGGCCCCAGCATTTT	CASSPGQGGPQHF
TRBV25-1	once	TRBJ2-7	TRBD2	TGTGCCACCTCGGGGGGGAGCTCCCACGAGCAGTACTTC	CATSGGSSHEQYF
TRBV11-2	NA	TRBJ2-7	TRBD1	TGTGCCAGCAGCCGACAGGGAGCCCGGGGCTACGAGCAGTACTTC	CASSRQGARGYEQYF
TRBV10-2	few	TRBJ2-1	TRBD2	TGCGCCAGCAGCCCCGGACTAGCGGGAGGGCCGTCATCTGAGCAGTTCTTC	CASSPGLAGGPSSEQFF
TRBV13	NA	TRBJ1-2	NA	TGTGCCAGCAGCTTAGGGGGTGGGGGCAAGAATGGCTACACCTTC	CASSLGGGGKNGYTF
TRBV6-5	NA	TRBJ1-3	NA	TGTGCCAGCAGTTACTCACAGGGTTCCTCTGGAAACACCATATATTTT	CASSYSQGSSGNTIYF
TRBV9	NA	TRBJ2-7	TRBD1	TGTGCCAGCAGCCCAAATCGGGACAGCCCGATTTACGAGCAGTACTTC	CASSPNRDSPIYEQYF
TRBV11-2	NA	TRBJ1-5	NA	TGTGCCAGCAGCTTAGATGGAGGGGCCCATCAGCCCCAGCATTTT	CASSLDGGAHQPQHF
TRBV6-5	NA	TRBJ2-7	NA	TGTGCCAGCAGTCCCGTCCGGGTCCCTGACGAGCAGTACTTC	CASSPVRVPDEQYF
TRBV12-2	NA	TRBJ2-7	NA	TGTGCAAGTCGCTTAGCCTCGGGACAGCCCTACGAGCAGTACTTC	CASRLASGQPYEQYF
TRBV6-5	NA	TRBJ2-7	NA	TGTGCCAGCAGTGGCCGCCAGGGCCCCGAGCAGTACTTC	CASSGRQGPEQYF
TRBV27	once	TRBJ2-7	TRBD2	TGTGCCAGCAGTTCCGGGACTAGCGGGAGGTACGAGCAGTACTTC	CASSSGTSGRYEQYF
TRBV6-5	NA	TRBJ2-5	NA	TGTGCCAGCACCGCGGGCCCCATCAGAAAAGAGACCCAGTACTTC	CASTAGPIRKETQYF
TRBV14	NA	TRBJ1-2	TRBD1	TGTGCCAGCAGCCATAAGGACAGGGGGTATGGCTACACCTTC	CASSHKDRGYGYTF
TRBV5-8	NA	TRBJ1-5	NA	TGTGCCAGCAGCCTCCGGGAGCACAATCAGCCCCAGCATTTT	CASSLREHNQPQHF
TRBV13	NA	TRBJ2-1	NA	TGTGCCAGCAGCTTAAGCCAGGGGCAGTTCTTC	CASSLSQGQFF